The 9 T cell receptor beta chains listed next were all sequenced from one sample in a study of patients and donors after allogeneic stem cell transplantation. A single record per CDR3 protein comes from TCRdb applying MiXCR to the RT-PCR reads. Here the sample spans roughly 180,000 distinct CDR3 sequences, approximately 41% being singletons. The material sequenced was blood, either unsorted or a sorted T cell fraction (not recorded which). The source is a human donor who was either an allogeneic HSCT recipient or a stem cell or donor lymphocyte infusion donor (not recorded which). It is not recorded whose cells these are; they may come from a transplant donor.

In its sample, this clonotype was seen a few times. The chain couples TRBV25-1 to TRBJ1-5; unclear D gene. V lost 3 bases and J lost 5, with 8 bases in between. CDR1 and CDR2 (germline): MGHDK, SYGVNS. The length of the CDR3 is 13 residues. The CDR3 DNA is TGTGCCAGCAGTGACTCGGGCTATCAGCCCCAGCATTTT. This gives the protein CASSDSGYQPQHF.

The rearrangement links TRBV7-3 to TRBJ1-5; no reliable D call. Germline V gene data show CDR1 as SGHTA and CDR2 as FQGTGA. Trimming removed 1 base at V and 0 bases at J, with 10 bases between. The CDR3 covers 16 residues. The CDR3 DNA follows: TGTGCCAGCAGCTTAAGGCAGGTTTATAGCAATCAGCCCCAGCATTTT. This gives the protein CASSLRQVYSNQPQHF.

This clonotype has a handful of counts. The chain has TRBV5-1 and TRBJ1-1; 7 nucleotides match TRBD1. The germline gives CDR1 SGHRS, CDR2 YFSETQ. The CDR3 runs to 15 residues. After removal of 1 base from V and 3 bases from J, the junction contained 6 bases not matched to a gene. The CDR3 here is CASSLTGDRDTEAFF. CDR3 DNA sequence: TGCGCCAGCAGCTTGACAGGGGACAGAGACACTGAAGCTTTCTTT.

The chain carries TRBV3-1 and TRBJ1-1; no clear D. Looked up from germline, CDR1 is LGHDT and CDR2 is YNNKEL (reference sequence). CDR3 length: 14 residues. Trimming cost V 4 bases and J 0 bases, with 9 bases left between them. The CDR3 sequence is CASSLGSMNTEAFF. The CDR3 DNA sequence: TGTGCCAGCAGCCTGGGTAGCATGAACACTGAAGCTTTCTTT. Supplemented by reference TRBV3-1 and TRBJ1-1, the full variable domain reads DTAVSQTPKYLVTQMGNDKSIKCEQNLGHDTMYWYKQDSKKFLKIMFSYNNKELIINETVPNRFSPKSPDKAHLNLHINSLELGDSAVYFCASSLGSMNTEAFFGQGTRLTVV.

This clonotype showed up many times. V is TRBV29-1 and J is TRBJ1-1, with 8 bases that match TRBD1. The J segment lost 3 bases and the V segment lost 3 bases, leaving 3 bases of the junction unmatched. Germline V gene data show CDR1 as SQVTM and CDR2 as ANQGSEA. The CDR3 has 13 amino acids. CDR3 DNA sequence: TGCAGCGTTGACAGGGGGCCCGACACTGAAGCTTTCTTT. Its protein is CSVDRGPDTEAFF.

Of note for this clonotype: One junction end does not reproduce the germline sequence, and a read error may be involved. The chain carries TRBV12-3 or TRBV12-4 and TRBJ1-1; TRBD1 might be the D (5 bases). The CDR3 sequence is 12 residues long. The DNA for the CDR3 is TGTGCCAGTAGTTTTGGAGGGGTATCAGCTTTCTTT. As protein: CASSFGGVSAFF.

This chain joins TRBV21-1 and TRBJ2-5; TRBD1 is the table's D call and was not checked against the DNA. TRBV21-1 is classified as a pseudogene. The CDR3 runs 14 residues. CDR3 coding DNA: TGTGCCAGCAGCAAACCCCTGGATCAAGAGACCCAGTACTTC. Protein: CASSKPLDQETQYF.

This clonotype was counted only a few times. The CDR3 protein is CASSPTLDRSARNSPLHF. CDR3 DNA: TGCGCCAGCAGCCCAACCTTGGACAGATCGGCTCGTAATTCACCCCTCCACTTT. The V and J genes are TRBV5-1 and TRBJ1-6; perhaps TRBD1 as D (6 bases). The length of the CDR3 is 18 residues. Germline V gene sequence: CDR1 SGHRS, CDR2 YFSETQ. V was trimmed by 4 bases and J by 6 bases, leaving 23 bases between them.

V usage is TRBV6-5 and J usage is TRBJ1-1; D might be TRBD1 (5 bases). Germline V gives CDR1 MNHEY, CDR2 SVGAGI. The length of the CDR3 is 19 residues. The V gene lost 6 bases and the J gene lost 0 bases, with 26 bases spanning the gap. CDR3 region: CASRPGRERKTILNTEAFF. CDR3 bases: TGTGCCAGCAGGCCCGGCAGGGAGAGAAAAACCATATTGAACACTGAAGCTTTCTTT.